This T cell receptor beta chain stems from a study of blood T cell repertoires in COVID-19. About the study: Sample material is recorded as cDNA or gDNA derived from T cells, B-cell-depleted T cells, or PBMCs.

V lost 3 bases to trimming and J lost 8 bases, with 20 bases between them. CDR1 is KGHSH, CDR2 LQKENI, per germline. This CDR3 has 16 amino acids. Libraries were prepared by immunoSEQ multiplex PCR; TCRdb keeps only in-frame clonotypes and omits some of them. The sample yields about 170,000 clones, almost 85% seen once. V and J are TRBV18 and TRBJ2-4, with TRBD2 as a possible D gene (6 bases). The sequencing input was peripheral blood. The receptor comes from a middle-aged man who had recovered from COVID-19. Here the CDR3 reads CASSPPGVRAKDIQYF. CDR3 DNA: TGTGCCAGCTCACCCCCGGGGGTAAGGGCAAAGGACATTCAGTACTTC.